The entry that follows covers one T cell receptor beta chain sequence. It lacks a known antigen. Base qualities are not provided; no much larger clone lies one nucleotide away. This record comes from a study of persistence of HIV-infected CD4 T cells (dated by TCRdb to 2020 to 2021). For the wider study: The median time participants had been on suppressive ART was over seven years. Peripheral blood samples of up to about 180 mL were obtained at multiple time points, with the exception of a couple of participants, for whom leukapheresis was performed at a single time point. The TCR cluster analysis across participants included roughly eight participants for CMV and over five participants for Gag. The clonality of all cells in each sorted population was measured by TCRbeta sequencing, and the clonality of infected cells was measured by proviral sequencing. The study isolated CMV- and HIV-1 Gag-responding CD4+ T cells from ART-treated individuals to examine antigen-driven clonal expansion of HIV-1-infected cells.

In light of the paper, this sample's treatment or condition label describes: suppressive antiretroviral therapy. A pool of overlapping HIV-1 Gag 15-mer peptides was used at about 1 ug per peptide per mL for cell stimulation. CD4+ T cells that responded were sorted based on upregulation of both CD40 ligand and CD69. HIV-1-infected adults in whom suppressive ART had been started during chronic infection were enrolled as participants. Participants had undetectable plasma HIV-1 RNA below 50 copies/mL for at least 4 years. To be included, participants needed a CD4+ T cell count above 400 cells/uL and a positive CMV serology. Before stimulation, PBMCs were isolated using density centrifugation and then depleted of CD8+ T cells. CD8-depleted PBMCs were stimulated for more than 15 hours with anti-CD28/CD49d costimulation, CD40-blocking antibody and enfuvirtide to prevent new infections. Cell sorting was performed on a Beckman Coulter MoFlo Legacy or XDP sorter, and dead cells were excluded with propidium iodide. For samples with more than one million cells, genomic DNA was extracted with the QIAamp DNA Mini Kit, and for all other samples the Quick-DNA Microprep Kit was used.

General findings and caveats noted by the study authors: Bulk TCR analyses could not be limited to the rare CMV-responding cells that actually contained HIV-1 proviruses. Only a small number of individuals took part in the study, and only a limited range of antigens was tested. A correlation was observed between TCR oligoclonality and proviral oligoclonality within the same sorted populations. Significantly lower TCRbeta richness was observed in CMV- and Gag-responding cells than in anti-CD3/anti-CD28-responding cells, and higher oligoclonality was observed in CMV-responding cells than in CD3/CD28-stimulated and Gag-responding cells. Degenerate expanded CDR3beta sequences were enriched in antigen-responding cells, suggesting convergent selection of CD4+ responses to CMV and Gag.

Taken from cysteine to phenylalanine, the CDR3 has 12 residues. CDR3 DNA is the only sequence kept; it has 36 bases, read in frame from the first base. V is pared back by 7 bases and J by 5 bases, with 14 bases lying between the germline termini. CDR1 and CDR2 are drawn from the germline V gene: SQVTM, ANQGSEA. TCRbeta repertoires were sequenced from genomic DNA with the immunoSEQ hsTCRB assay version 4 in survey mode. Genomic DNA was diluted to about 10 ng/uL, and up to 1 ug per sample was used for TCRbeta sequencing. The original pipeline was this. TCRbeta data analysis was done in ImmunoSeq Analyzer 3.0, and diversity was calculated on productive nucleotide rearrangements. The improved Chao index was used to estimate lower-bound TCR diversity, and the Gini coefficient was used to estimate clonality using the Immunarch R package. Different nucleotide rearrangements encoding the same CDR3beta amino acid sequence were treated as distinct clonotypes. Differential abundance analysis found TCRbeta sequences that were significantly enriched in antigen-responding cells compared with anti-CD3/anti-CD28-activated cells. TCRs were clustered by predicted peptide-MHC specificity with GLIPH2, both within individual participants and across merged participant data sets. In TCRdb, the immuneACCESS table is reduced to in-frame sequences with V and J assigned. These tables do not hold every clone; where another copy was compared, an unresolved V gene accounts for under half, and the others remain unexplained. For V, J and clone size, that table is used; D and trimming come from the DNA. The sample table records about 10,000 clones; under 90% of these occur just once. The ten largest clones add up to 1.5% to 2.5% of the sample.

Here the sequenced sample was CD4+ T cells sorted from PBMCs after 18-hour stimulation, taken from a patient who received antiretroviral therapy. This specimen's cell subset or site label, interpreted: CD40L+CD69+ CD4 T cells responding to HIV-1 Gag peptides. The TCR sequence derives from an adult woman with HIV who was CMV-seropositive. The rearranged segments are TRBV29-1 and TRBJ2-5; the D gene cannot be named for sure. The DNA is TGCAGCGCTGTAGGGTTTGGGGAGACCCAGTACTTC. Translated, it reads CSAVGFGETQYF.